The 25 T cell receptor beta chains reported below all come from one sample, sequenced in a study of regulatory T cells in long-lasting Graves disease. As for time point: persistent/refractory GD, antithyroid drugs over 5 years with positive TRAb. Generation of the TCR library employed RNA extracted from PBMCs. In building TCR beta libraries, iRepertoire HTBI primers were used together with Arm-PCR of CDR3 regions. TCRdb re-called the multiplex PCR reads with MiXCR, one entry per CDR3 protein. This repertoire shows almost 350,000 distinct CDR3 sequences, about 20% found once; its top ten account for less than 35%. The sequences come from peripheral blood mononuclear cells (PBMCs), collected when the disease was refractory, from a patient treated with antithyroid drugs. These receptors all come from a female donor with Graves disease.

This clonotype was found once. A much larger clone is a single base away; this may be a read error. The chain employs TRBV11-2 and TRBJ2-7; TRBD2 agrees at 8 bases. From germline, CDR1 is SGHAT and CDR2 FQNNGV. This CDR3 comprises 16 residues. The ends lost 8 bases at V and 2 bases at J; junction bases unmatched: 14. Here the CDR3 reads CASGRPGTSKAYEQYF. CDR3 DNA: TGTGCCAGCGGACGCCCCGGGACTAGTAAGGCCTACGAGCAGTACTTC.

CDR3 protein: CASSQGARGVSYEQYF. For the CDR3, the DNA is TGTGCCAGCAGCCAAGGGGCGAGGGGAGTTTCCTACGAGCAGTACTTC. This chain connects TRBV3-1 to TRBJ2-7; D may match TRBD1 or TRBD2 (5 bases each). Germline CDR1 and CDR2: LGHDT and YNNKEL (reference sequence). Trimming left V 1 base short and J 1 base short, with 14 bases between. This CDR3 is 16 amino acids long.

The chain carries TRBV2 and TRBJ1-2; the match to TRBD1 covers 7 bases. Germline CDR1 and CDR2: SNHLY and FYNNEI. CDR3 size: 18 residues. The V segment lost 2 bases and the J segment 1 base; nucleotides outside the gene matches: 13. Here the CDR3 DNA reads TGTGCCAGCAGTGAAAAAAGGACAGGTTATGTTGTTAACTATGGCTACACCTTC. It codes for CASSEKRTGYVVNYGYTF.

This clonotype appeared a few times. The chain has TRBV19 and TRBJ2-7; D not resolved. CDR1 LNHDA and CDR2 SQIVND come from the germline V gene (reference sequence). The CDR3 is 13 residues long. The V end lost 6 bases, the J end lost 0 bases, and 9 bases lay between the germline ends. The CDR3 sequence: CASSPSVSYEQYF. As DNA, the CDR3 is TGTGCCAGTAGCCCCTCCGTCTCCTACGAGCAGTACTTC. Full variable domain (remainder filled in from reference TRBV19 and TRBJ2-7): DGGITQSPKYLFRKEGQNVTLSCEQNLNHDAMYWYRQDPGQGLRLIYYSQIVNDFQKGDIAEGYSVSREKKESFPLTVTSAQKNPTAFYLCASSPSVSYEQYFGPGTRLTVT.

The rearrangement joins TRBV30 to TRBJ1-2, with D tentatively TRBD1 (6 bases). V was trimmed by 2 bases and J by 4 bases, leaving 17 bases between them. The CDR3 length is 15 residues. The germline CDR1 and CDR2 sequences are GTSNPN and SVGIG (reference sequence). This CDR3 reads CAWSPPPTGIYGYTF. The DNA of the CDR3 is TGTGCCTGGAGTCCGCCTCCGACAGGAATCTATGGCTACACCTTC.

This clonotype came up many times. The CDR3 sequence: CASSQGPVEAFF. CDR3 nucleotides: TGTGCCAGCAGCCAAGGTCCAGTTGAAGCTTTCTTT. The chain couples TRBV14 to TRBJ1-1; D unclear. The CDR3 is 12 amino acids. Trimming cost V 1 base and J 7 bases, with 7 bases left between them. The V gene's germline CDR1 is SGHDN and CDR2 FVKESK.

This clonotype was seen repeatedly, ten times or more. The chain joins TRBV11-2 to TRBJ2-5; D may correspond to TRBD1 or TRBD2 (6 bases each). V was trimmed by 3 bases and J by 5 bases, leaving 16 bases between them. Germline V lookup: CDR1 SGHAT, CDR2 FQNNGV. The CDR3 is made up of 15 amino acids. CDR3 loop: CASSLGGGRVETQYF. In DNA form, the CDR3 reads TGTGCCAGCAGCTTGGGTGGGGGGCGTGTTGAGACCCAGTACTTC.

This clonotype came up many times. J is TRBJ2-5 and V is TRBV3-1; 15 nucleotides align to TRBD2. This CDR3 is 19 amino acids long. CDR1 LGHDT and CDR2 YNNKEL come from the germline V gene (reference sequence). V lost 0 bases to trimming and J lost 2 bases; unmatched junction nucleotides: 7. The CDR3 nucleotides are TGTGCCAGCAGCCAAGATGGCCCCGGACTAGCGGGAGGGCAAGAGACCCAGTACTTC. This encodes CASSQDGPGLAGGQETQYF.

The CDR3 DNA reads as TGCGCCAGCAGCAACCGGGACAGTACCTTTTTCTATGGCTACACCTTC. Protein: CASSNRDSTFFYGYTF. V gene TRBV5-1 combines with J gene TRBJ1-2, with 7 positions matching TRBD1. J lost 4 bases, V lost 4 bases, and 13 bases had no gene match. This CDR3 is 16 amino acids long. From germline, CDR1 is SGHRS and CDR2 YFSETQ.

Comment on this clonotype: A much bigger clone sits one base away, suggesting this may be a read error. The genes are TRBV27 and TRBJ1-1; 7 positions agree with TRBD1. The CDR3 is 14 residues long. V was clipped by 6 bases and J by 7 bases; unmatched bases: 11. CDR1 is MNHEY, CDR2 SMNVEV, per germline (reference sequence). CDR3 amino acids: CASSQTNRGVEAFF. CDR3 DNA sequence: TGTGCCAGCAGCCAAACGAACAGGGGCGTTGAAGCTTTCTTT.

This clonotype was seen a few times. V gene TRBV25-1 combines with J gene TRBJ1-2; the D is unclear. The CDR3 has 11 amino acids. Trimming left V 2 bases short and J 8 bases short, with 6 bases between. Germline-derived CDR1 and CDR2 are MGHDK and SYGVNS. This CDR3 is CASSETQGYTF. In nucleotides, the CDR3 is TGTGCCAGCAGTGAAACCCAAGGCTACACCTTC.

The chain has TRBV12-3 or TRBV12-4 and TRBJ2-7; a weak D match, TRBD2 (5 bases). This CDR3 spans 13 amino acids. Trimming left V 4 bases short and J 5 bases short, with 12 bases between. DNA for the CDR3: TGTGCCAGCAGTTCTCACACTAGAAACGAGCAGTACTTC. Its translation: CASSSHTRNEQYF.

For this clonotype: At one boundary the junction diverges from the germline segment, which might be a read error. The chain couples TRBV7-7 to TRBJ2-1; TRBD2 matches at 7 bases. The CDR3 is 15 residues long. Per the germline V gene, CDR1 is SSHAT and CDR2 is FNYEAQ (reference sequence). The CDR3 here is CASSLESREDNEQFF. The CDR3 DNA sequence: TGTGCTAGCAGCTTAGAATCCCGGGAGGACAATGAGCAGTTCTTC.

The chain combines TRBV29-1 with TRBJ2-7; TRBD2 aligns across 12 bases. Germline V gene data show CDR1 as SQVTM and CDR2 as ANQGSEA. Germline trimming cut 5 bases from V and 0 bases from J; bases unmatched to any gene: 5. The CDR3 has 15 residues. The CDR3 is CSVSSGRESSYEQYF. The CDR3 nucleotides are TGCAGCGTTTCTAGCGGGAGGGAGAGCTCCTACGAGCAGTACTTC.

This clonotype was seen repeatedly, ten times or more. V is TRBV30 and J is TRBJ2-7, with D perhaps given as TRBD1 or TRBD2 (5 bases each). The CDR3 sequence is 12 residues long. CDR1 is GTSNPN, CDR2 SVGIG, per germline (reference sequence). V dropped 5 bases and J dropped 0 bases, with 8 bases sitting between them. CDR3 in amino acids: CAWGDVSYEQYF. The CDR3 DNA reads TGTGCCTGGGGGGACGTCTCCTACGAGCAGTACTTC.

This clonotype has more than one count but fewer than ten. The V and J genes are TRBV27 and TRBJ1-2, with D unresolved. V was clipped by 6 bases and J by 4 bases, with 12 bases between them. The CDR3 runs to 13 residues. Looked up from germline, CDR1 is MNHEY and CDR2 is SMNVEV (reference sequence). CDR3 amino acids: CASSQPGGYGYTF. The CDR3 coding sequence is TGTGCCAGCAGCCAGCCAGGCGGCTATGGCTACACCTTC.

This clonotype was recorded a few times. In nucleotides, the CDR3 is TGCGCCAGCAGCCAAGAGGGACAGAACTATGGCTACACCTTC. Residues: CASSQEGQNYGYTF. V gene TRBV4-1 combines with J gene TRBJ1-2, with 7 bases fitting TRBD1. The CDR3 is made up of 14 amino acids. Germline CDR1 reads MGHRA; CDR2 reads YSYEKL. J gave up 2 bases and V 0 bases, and 0 bases lay outside the gene matches.

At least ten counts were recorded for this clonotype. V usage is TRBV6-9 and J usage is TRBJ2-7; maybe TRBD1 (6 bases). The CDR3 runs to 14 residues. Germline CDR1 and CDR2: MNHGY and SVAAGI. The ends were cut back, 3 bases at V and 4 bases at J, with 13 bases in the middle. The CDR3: CASSYSAGAYEQYF. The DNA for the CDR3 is TGTGCCAGCAGTTACTCTGCAGGGGCTTACGAGCAGTACTTC.

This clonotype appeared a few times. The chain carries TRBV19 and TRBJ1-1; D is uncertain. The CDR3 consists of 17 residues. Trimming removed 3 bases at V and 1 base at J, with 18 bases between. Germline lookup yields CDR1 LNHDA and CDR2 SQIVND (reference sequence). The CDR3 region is CASSILVGFEGNTEAFF. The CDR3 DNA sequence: TGTGCCAGTAGTATCTTAGTTGGTTTCGAGGGGAACACTGAAGCTTTCTTT.

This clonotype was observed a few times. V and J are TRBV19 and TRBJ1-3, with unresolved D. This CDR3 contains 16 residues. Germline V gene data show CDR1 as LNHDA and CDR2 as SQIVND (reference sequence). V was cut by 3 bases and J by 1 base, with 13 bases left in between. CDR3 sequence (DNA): TGTGCCAGTAGTATCCGGTCAGTCAGATCTGGAAACACCATATATTTT. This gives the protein CASSIRSVRSGNTIYF.

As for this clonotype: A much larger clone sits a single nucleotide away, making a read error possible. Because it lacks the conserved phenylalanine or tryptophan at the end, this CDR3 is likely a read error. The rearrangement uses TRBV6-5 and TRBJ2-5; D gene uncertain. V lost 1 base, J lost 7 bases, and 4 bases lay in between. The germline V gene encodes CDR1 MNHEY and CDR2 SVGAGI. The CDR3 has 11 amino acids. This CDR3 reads CASSYLSTQYL. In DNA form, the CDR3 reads TGTGCCAGCAGTTACTTGTCGACCCAGTACCTC.

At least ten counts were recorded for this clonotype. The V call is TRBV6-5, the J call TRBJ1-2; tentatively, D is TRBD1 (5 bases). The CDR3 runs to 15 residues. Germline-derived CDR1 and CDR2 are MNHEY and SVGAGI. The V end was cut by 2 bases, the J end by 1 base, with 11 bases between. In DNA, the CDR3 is TGTGCCAGCAGTTACACAGGAGCGGGTAACTATGGCTACACCTTC. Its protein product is CASSYTGAGNYGYTF.

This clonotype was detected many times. In DNA, the CDR3 is TGTGCCAGCTGCCGGGACAGGGGTAGCAATCAGCCCCAGCATTTT. Protein: CASCRDRGSNQPQHF. This rearrangement joins TRBV12-3 or TRBV12-4 to TRBJ1-5; 10 bases map to TRBD1. The CDR3 runs to 15 residues. Trimming took 8 bases from V and 0 from J; bases not matched to a gene: 4.

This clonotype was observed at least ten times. The DNA for the CDR3 is TGCGCCAGCAGCCAGAGCCGACAGGAATTCTACACCTTC. It translates to CASSQSRQEFYTF. The chain couples TRBV4-3 to TRBJ1-2, with D possibly being TRBD1 (6 bases). CDR3 length: 13 residues. CDR1 LGHNA and CDR2 YSLEER come from the germline V gene. Trimming removed 3 bases at V and 10 bases at J, with 15 bases between.

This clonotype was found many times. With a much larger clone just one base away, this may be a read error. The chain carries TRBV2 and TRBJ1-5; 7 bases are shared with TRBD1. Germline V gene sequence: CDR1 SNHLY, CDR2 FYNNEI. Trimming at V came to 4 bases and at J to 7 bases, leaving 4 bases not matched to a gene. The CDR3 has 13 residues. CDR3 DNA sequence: TGTGCCAGCAGTGGACAGGGAGGACAGCCCCAGCATTTT. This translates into CASSGQGGQPQHF.